Below, 17 T cell receptor beta chains from the same sample are listed, as sequenced in a study of OX40 agonist ivuxolimab in advanced cancers. Using immunoSEQ multiplex PCR, the repertoire was profiled, and TCRdb retains in-frame clones only, with some absent. The sample has roughly 97,000 clones; roughly 89% are singletons. Source: CD4+ or CD8+ T cells sorted from blood, taken in a trial of the OX40 agonist ivuxolimab. The receptors were gathered from an adult with an advanced solid tumor such as melanoma, head and neck, liver or kidney cancer.

The V call is TRBV13, the J call TRBJ2-5, with a weak D call TRBD1 (6 bases). Germline assignment: CDR1 PRHDT and CDR2 FYEKMQ (reference sequence). The CDR3 sequence is 16 residues long. V lost 0 bases and J lost 2, with 13 bases in between. Here the CDR3 DNA reads TGTGCCAGCAGCTTAGGCGCCTGGACAGCTCAAGAGACCCAGTACTTC. Residues: CASSLGAWTAQETQYF.

The sample holds one count of this clone. The chain carries TRBV28 and TRBJ1-2, with 7 nucleotides matching TRBD1. The CDR3 length is 14 residues. From germline, CDR1 is MDHEN and CDR2 SYDVKM. The J segment lost 8 bases and the V segment lost 1 base, leaving 7 bases of the junction unmatched. This chain's CDR3 is CASSLFAGGQGYTF. CDR3 DNA sequence: TGTGCCAGCAGTTTATTCGCAGGGGGTCAAGGCTACACCTTC.

CDR3 bases: TGCGCCAGCAGCTTGGGACAGAGCAATCAGCCCCAGCATTTT. It encodes CASSLGQSNQPQHF. The chain is built from TRBV5-1 and TRBJ1-5, with a weak D call TRBD1 (5 bases). Looked up from germline, CDR1 is SGHRS and CDR2 is YFSETQ. The CDR3 contains 14 residues. The germline V and J ends were trimmed by 0 bases and 1 base, with 5 bases remaining between them.

The V call is TRBV7-2, the J call TRBJ2-2; D is ambiguous. The length of the CDR3 is 12 residues. Germline V gene data show CDR1 as SGHTA and CDR2 as FQGNSA. V lost 6 bases, J lost 5 bases, and 7 bases lay in between. The CDR3 DNA follows: TGTGCCAGCAGGGGCCTGACCGGGGAGCTGTTTTTT. This gives the protein CASRGLTGELFF.

The chain employs TRBV11-2 and TRBJ2-1; 15 nucleotides match TRBD2. CDR3 length: 16 residues. Germline-derived CDR1 and CDR2 are SGHAT and FQNNGV. The J segment lost 9 bases and the V segment lost 5 bases, leaving 8 bases of the junction unmatched. The CDR3 DNA follows: TGTGCCAGCAGCACGGGACTAGCGGGGGGATTAGGTGAGCAGTTCTTC. Translation gives CASSTGLAGGLGEQFF.

The chain couples TRBV28 to TRBJ1-3; no reliable D call. Trimming removed 8 bases at V and 0 bases at J, with 14 bases between. The CDR3 has 15 amino acids. In germline, CDR1 is MDHEN, CDR2 SYDVKM. The DNA for the CDR3 is TGTGCCAGCTTTAACCCACTTTACTCTGGAAACACCATATATTTT. Amino acid sequence: CASFNPLYSGNTIYF.

This chain links TRBV27 with TRBJ1-2, with 7 bases matching TRBD1. In germline, CDR1 is MNHEY, CDR2 SMNVEV (reference sequence). With V trimmed by 5 bases and J by 8 bases, 5 bases remained unmatched. This CDR3 has 12 residues. The CDR3 region is CASSPPTGGYTF. In DNA, the CDR3 is TGTGCCAGCAGTCCCCCGACAGGGGGCTACACCTTC.

The rearrangement joins TRBV7-2 to TRBJ2-1, with 7 bases fitting TRBD1. The V segment lost 5 bases and the J segment 0 bases; nucleotides outside the gene matches: 4. Germline V lookup: CDR1 SGHTA, CDR2 FQGNSA. CDR3 size: 15 residues. The CDR3 sequence is CASSLRDSSYNEQFF. CDR3 sequence (DNA): TGTGCCAGCAGCCTCCGGGACAGCTCCTACAATGAGCAGTTCTTC.

The V call is TRBV28, the J call TRBJ2-3; unclear D gene. Germline V lookup: CDR1 MDHEN, CDR2 SYDVKM. Trimming shortened V by 0 bases and J by 10 bases, and 8 bases separated the two germline ends. The CDR3 is made up of 12 amino acids. The DNA for the CDR3 is TGTGCCAGCAGTTTATGGCCCGATCCGCAGTATTTT. Protein product: CASSLWPDPQYF.

The chain couples TRBV9 to TRBJ2-7; D is unresolved. V gave up 0 bases and J gave up 0 bases, with 13 bases separating them. The germline CDR1 and CDR2 sequences are SGDLS and YYNGEE. The CDR3 has 16 amino acids. The CDR3 coding sequence is TGTGCCAGCAGCGTAGGGGGTGGTGAAAGCTCCTACGAGCAGTACTTC. Translation gives CASSVGGGESSYEQYF. The complete variable domain, with remaining parts taken from reference TRBV9 and TRBJ2-7, reads DSGVTQTPKHLITATGQRVTLRCSPRSGDLSVYWYQQSLDQGLQFLIQYYNGEERAKGNILERFSAQQFPDLHSELNLSSLELGDSALYFCASSVGGGESSYEQYFGPGTRLTVT.

This chain links TRBV7-2 with TRBJ2-5; no firm D call. The CDR3 spans 14 residues. Trimming removed 2 bases from V and 1 base from J, with 8 bases in between. Germline lookup yields CDR1 SGHTA and CDR2 FQGNSA. CDR3: CASSLIHAQETQYF. The CDR3 DNA reads as TGTGCCAGCAGCTTAATTCACGCCCAAGAGACCCAGTACTTC.

The gene calls are TRBV9 and TRBJ2-2; D is uncertain. The germline V gene has CDR1 SGDLS and CDR2 YYNGEE. Trimming stripped 0 bases from V and 4 bases from J, with 7 bases between. There are 14 residues in the CDR3. The CDR3 DNA sequence: TGTGCCAGCAGCGTAGTCGCCACCACCGGGGAGCTGTTTTTT. Residues: CASSVVATTGELFF.

This chain links TRBV2 with TRBJ1-4, with TRBD1 matching 9 bases. Losses at the gene ends were 7 bases for V and 6 bases for J; bases not matched to a gene: 6. The germline CDR1 and CDR2 sequences are SNHLY and FYNNEI. This CDR3 has 14 residues. The CDR3 coding sequence is TGTGCCAGCACAAAGGACAGGGGTGATGAAAAACTGTTTTTT. It is translated as CASTKDRGDEKLFF.

The V call is TRBV29-1, the J call TRBJ1-4; no firm D call. There are 13 residues in the CDR3. The V end lost 1 base, the J end lost 4 bases, and 7 bases lay between the germline ends. Germline V gene sequence: CDR1 SQVTM, CDR2 ANQGSEA. Here the CDR3 DNA reads TGCAGCGTTGAAGTACAGAGTAATGAAAAACTGTTTTTT. This encodes CSVEVQSNEKLFF.

The chain recombines TRBV4-1 with TRBJ1-1, with D tentatively TRBD1 (6 bases). Germline-derived CDR1 and CDR2 are MGHRA and YSYEKL. The V and J ends lost 0 bases and 0 bases respectively, with 14 bases between them. The CDR3 loop spans 17 amino acids. The CDR3 spells CASSQDETGLMNTEAFF. The CDR3, as DNA: TGCGCCAGCAGCCAAGATGAGACAGGATTAATGAACACTGAAGCTTTCTTT.

This chain connects TRBV2 to TRBJ1-4, with 7 bases aligning to TRBD1. The ends lost 7 bases at V and 7 bases at J; junction bases unmatched: 6. The CDR3 covers 13 residues. The V gene's germline CDR1 is SNHLY and CDR2 FYNNEI. The CDR3 DNA is TGTGCCAGCAATCTACAGGGGAGTGAAAAACTGTTTTTT. Protein: CASNLQGSEKLFF. Drawing the rest from reference TRBV2 and TRBJ1-4, the complete variable domain is EPEVTQTPSHQVTQMGQEVILRCVPISNHLYFYWYRQILGQKVEFLVSFYNNEISEKSEIFDDQFSVERPDGSNFTLKIRSTKLEDSAMYFCASNLQGSEKLFFGSGTQLSVL.

The J gene is TRBJ2-2, the V gene TRBV28, with TRBD2 matching over 7 bases. Germline CDR1 reads MDHEN; CDR2 reads SYDVKM. This CDR3 is built from 14 residues. The CDR3 reads CAAGLAAYTGELFF. Written as DNA, the CDR3 is TGTGCAGCGGGGCTAGCGGCGTACACCGGGGAGCTGTTTTTT.